The 6 T cell receptor beta chains reported below all come from one sample, sequenced in a study of OX40 agonist ivuxolimab in advanced cancers. The data were produced by immunoSEQ multiplex PCR, yet TCRdb's version contains in-frame clones alone and is incomplete. Among around 67,000 clones, 70% to 90% were seen once, and the ten largest hold 8.2%. Sequencing used CD4+ or CD8+ T cells sorted from blood, obtained in a trial of the OX40 agonist ivuxolimab. The receptor source for this set is an adult with an advanced solid tumor such as melanoma, head and neck, liver or kidney cancer.

This chain joins TRBV14 and TRBJ2-5, with a possible D match to TRBD1 (6 bases). The V end lost 0 bases, the J end lost 1 base, and 15 bases lay between the germline ends. This CDR3 comprises 17 residues. Germline assignment: CDR1 SGHDN and CDR2 FVKESK. CDR3 sequence: CASSQEWGRRTQETQYF. In DNA, the CDR3 is TGTGCCAGCAGCCAAGAGTGGGGGCGCCGAACCCAAGAGACCCAGTACTTC.

V is TRBV27 and J is TRBJ2-3; D is uncertain. V was cut by 5 bases and J by 0 bases, with 18 bases left in between. The germline V gene has CDR1 MNHEY and CDR2 SMNVEV (reference sequence). This CDR3 contains 17 residues. Here the CDR3 DNA reads TGTGCCAGCAGTCGACCGGCCACCATGACTAGCACAGATACGCAGTATTTT. It specifies CASSRPATMTSTDTQYF.

The CDR3 nucleotides are TGTGCCAGCAGTCTACCGACAGATGGCTACACCTTC. This sequence encodes CASSLPTDGYTF. This chain links TRBV28 with TRBJ1-2; D is possibly TRBD1 (5 bases). Germline V gene data show CDR1 as MDHEN and CDR2 as SYDVKM. V lost 5 bases, J lost 6 bases, and 10 bases lay in between. The CDR3 runs 12 residues.

In regard to this clone: Other DNA sequences in the same sample also yield this CDR3. This chain links TRBV5-4 with TRBJ2-1, with 8 bases identical to TRBD2. CDR3 length equals 15 residues. Trimming removed 0 bases from V and 4 bases from J; junction bases left unmatched: 3. Germline loops: CDR1 SGHNT, CDR2 YYREEE (reference sequence). CDR3 region: CASSLAGGEYNEQFF. CDR3 DNA sequence: TGTGCCAGCAGCTTGGCGGGAGGGGAATACAATGAGCAGTTCTTC.

This chain joins TRBV30 and TRBJ1-2, with D unresolved. Per germline, CDR1 GTSNPN and CDR2 SVGIG (reference sequence). The CDR3 has 14 amino acids. V was pared by 8 bases and J by 9 bases, with 25 bases between. The CDR3 loop is CASLKLGREWSYTF. CDR3 sequence (DNA): TGTGCCAGCCTTAAACTGGGAAGGGAGTGGAGCTACACCTTC.

The chain links TRBV5-5 to TRBJ2-1; TRBD2 matches 8 bases. The CDR3 sequence is 18 residues long. After removal of 2 bases from V and 0 bases from J, the junction contained 10 bases not matched to a gene. The germline V gene encodes CDR1 SGHKS and CDR2 YYEKEE (reference sequence). CDR3: CASSFRTSLLSSYNEQFF. In DNA form, the CDR3 reads TGTGCCAGCAGCTTTCGGACTAGCCTATTAAGCTCCTACAATGAGCAGTTCTTC.